This note documents a single T cell receptor beta chain sequence. The clone's antigen remains unknown. Nothing much larger sits one base from this clone, and base qualities are not available. This specimen belongs to a study of blood T cell repertoires in COVID-19 (dated by TCRdb to the early 2020s). With regard to the full study: The collaborator samples originated in the United States, Italy and Spain and spanned the acute and convalescent phases of COVID-19. The prospective study material was composed of cDNA or gDNA derived from T cells, B-cell-depleted T cells, or PBMCs. Subjects who had been exposed to COVID-19, were actively infected with it, or had recovered from it provided the deeply sampled blood TCRbeta repertoires that made up the dataset. The repertoires were made available in a free public database intended to serve as a resource for research on the immune response to SARS-CoV-2. The samples were drawn from two sources: the first 160 participants of the ongoing ImmuneRACE study, and 1,000 to 1,500 subjects contributed by 6 global collaborators. Sample metadata almost always included a de-identified subject ID, COVID-19 status, age in years and sex. HLA class I and class II types, where available, came from metadata supplied by the sample provider rather than from assay-based typing. General study outcomes and caveats: The quantity of clinical and demographic metadata differed by source and by participant and was supplied without curation.

Each collaborating institution followed its own protocols to collect whole blood in K2EDTA tubes. For TCRbeta analysis, collaborators shipped samples as frozen whole blood, isolated PBMCs, or DNA extracted from either of those sample types. TCRbeta CDR3 regions were amplified from genomic DNA by means of the immunoSEQ Assay, a bias-controlled multiplex PCR. Turning to the authors' computational methods: Nucleated cell counts per sample were estimated from amplification of reference gene primers within the assay. To quantify the absolute abundance of each unique TCRbeta CDR3 rearrangement, sequence reads were collapsed and filtered. Productive Simpson clonality was computed per sample as the square root of Simpson's diversity index over productive rearrangements. TCRdb took over this immuneACCESS table, retaining in-frame rearrangements with V and J assigned. Such tables are incomplete; in checked studies, under half of the missing clones stem from an unresolved V gene, and the remainder is unexplained. V and J calls plus clone size are reproduced from that table; the DNA served to infer D and trimming. This sample is represented by more than 110,000 clones; 75% to 90% of them were singletons. The leading ten clones occupy approximately 10% of the sample.

Its CDR3 holds 14 amino acids, cysteine through phenylalanine. Only CDR3 DNA is held: 42 bases, read in frame from base 1. CDR1 and CDR2 are drawn from the germline V gene: SNHLY, FYNNEI. Trimmed from V: 6 bases; trimmed from J: 8 bases; junction bases lacking a gene match: 10. The chain is encoded by TRBV2 joined to TRBJ1-2; 9 central bases correspond to TRBD1. This TCR came from a woman of 80 years or more with acute or convalescent COVID-19. What was sequenced was peripheral blood. The CDR3 protein: CASSGQGLGDGYTF. DNA sequence: TGTGCCAGCAGCGGACAGGGGTTGGGAGACGGCTACACCTTC.